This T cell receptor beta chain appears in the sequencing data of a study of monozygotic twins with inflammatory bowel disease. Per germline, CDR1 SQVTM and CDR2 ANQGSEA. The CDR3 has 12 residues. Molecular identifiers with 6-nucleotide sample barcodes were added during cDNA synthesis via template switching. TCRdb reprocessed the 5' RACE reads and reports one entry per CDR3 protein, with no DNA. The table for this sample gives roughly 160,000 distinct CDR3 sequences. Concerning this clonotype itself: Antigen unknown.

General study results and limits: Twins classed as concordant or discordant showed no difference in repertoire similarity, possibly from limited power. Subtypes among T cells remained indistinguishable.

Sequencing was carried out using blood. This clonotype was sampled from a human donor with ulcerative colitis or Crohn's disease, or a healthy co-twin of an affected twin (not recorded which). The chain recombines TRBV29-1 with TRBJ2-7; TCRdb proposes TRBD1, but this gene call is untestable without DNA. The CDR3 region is CSVHRGGYEQYF.